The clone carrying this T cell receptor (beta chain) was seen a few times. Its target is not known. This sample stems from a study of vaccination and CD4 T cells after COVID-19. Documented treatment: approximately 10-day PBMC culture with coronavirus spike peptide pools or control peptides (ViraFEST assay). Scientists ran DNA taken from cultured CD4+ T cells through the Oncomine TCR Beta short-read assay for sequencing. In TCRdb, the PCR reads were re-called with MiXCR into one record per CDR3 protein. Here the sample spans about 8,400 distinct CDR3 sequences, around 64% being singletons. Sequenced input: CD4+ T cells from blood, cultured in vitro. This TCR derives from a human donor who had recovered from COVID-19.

The CDR3 sequence: CASSSGRGTDTQYF. DNA of the CDR3: TGTGCCAGCAGTAGCGGGAGGGGAACAGATACGCAGTATTTT. This chain connects TRBV2 to TRBJ2-3; 10 bases are a match to TRBD2. V dropped 5 bases and J dropped 3; count of bases not matched to a gene: 2. Germline CDR1 is SNHLY and CDR2 is FYNNEI. The CDR3 runs to 14 residues.